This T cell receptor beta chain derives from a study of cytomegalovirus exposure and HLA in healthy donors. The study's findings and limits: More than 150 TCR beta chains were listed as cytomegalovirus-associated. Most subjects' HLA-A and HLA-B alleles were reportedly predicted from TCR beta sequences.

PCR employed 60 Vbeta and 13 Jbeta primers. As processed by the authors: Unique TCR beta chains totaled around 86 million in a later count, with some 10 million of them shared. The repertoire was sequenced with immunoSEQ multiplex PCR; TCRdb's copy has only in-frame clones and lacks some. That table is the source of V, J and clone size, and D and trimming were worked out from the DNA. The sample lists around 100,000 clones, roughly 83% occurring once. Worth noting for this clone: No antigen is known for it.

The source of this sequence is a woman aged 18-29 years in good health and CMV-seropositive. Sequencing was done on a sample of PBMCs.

The CDR3 spells CASSQPARDYGYTF. In DNA, the CDR3 is TGTGCCAGCAGCCAACCCGCTCGGGACTATGGCTACACCTTC. V and J are TRBV5-6 and TRBJ1-2, with no clear D. The CDR3 has 14 amino acids. The germline gives CDR1 SGHDT, CDR2 YYEEEE. V lost 4 bases and J lost 3, with 13 bases in between.